This is a list of T cell receptor beta chains from one sample in a study of shared clonotypes between healthy human individuals. The repertoire was sequenced with immunoSEQ multiplex PCR; TCRdb's copy has only in-frame clones and lacks some. Seen here are about 2.3 million clones, approximately 90% observed once, and the top ten hold 0.37%. The specimen was naive CD4+ T cells from PBMCs. These receptors came from a man younger than 35 in good health. Some clones in this sample may be carry-over from other donors' samples. Each CDR3 is given with its conserved first and last residue. Each record gives: CDR3 protein, CDR3 DNA, J gene, D gene, V gene, CDR3 length. A D gene is named only where the DNA matches it firmly.

cdr3_aa: CASSSWTDNYGYTF
cdr3_nt: TGTGCCAGCAGTTCATGGACAGATAACTATGGCTACACCTTC
j_call: TRBJ1-2
d_call: .
v_call: TRBV28
cdr3_length: 14

cdr3_aa: CASSQDALGRTEAFF
cdr3_nt: TGCGCCAGCAGCCAAGACGCCTTAGGGCGTACTGAAGCTTTCTTT
j_call: TRBJ1-1
d_call: .
v_call: TRBV4-3
cdr3_length: 15

cdr3_aa: CASSSGTEYQETQYF
cdr3_nt: TGTGCCAGCAGCTCGGGGACAGAGTACCAAGAGACCCAGTACTTC
j_call: TRBJ2-5
d_call: TRBD1
v_call: TRBV5-6
cdr3_length: 15

cdr3_aa: CASSGASGRNDEQFF
cdr3_nt: TGTGCCAGCAGTGGAGCCAGCGGGAGGAACGATGAGCAGTTCTTC
j_call: TRBJ2-1
d_call: TRBD2
v_call: TRBV2
cdr3_length: 15

cdr3_aa: CASSLGTGVGAFF
cdr3_nt: TGCGCCAGCTCATTAGGGACGGGGGTTGGAGCTTTCTTT
j_call: TRBJ1-1
d_call: .
v_call: TRBV5-1
cdr3_length: 13

cdr3_aa: CASSPGTSGFSSYEQYF
cdr3_nt: TGTGCCAGCTCACCCGGGACTAGCGGCTTTAGCTCCTACGAGCAGTACTTC
j_call: TRBJ2-7
d_call: TRBD2
v_call: TRBV18
cdr3_length: 17

cdr3_aa: CASNVGGSSYEQYF
cdr3_nt: TGTGCCAGCAATGTGGGAGGGAGCTCCTACGAGCAGTACTTC
j_call: TRBJ2-7
d_call: TRBD2
v_call: TRBV7-9
cdr3_length: 14

cdr3_aa: CASTRGGTGDTEAFF
cdr3_nt: TGTGCCAGCACTCGTGGGGGGACAGGGGACACTGAAGCTTTCTTT
j_call: TRBJ1-1
d_call: TRBD1
v_call: TRBV28
cdr3_length: 15

cdr3_aa: CASSRFQIDTQYF
cdr3_nt: TGTGCCAGCAGTCGGTTCCAGATAGATACGCAGTATTTT
j_call: TRBJ2-3
d_call: .
v_call: TRBV27
cdr3_length: 13

cdr3_aa: CASSPRDRGRYTEAFF
cdr3_nt: TGTGCCAGCAGTCCCAGGGACAGGGGTAGGTACACTGAAGCTTTCTTT
j_call: TRBJ1-1
d_call: TRBD1
v_call: TRBV28
cdr3_length: 16